The 32 T cell receptor beta chains below come from one sample, sequenced in a study of type 1 and type 2 diabetes patients. Amplification started from genomic DNA. Multiplex PCR with 30 forward and 13 reverse primers amplified the TCR beta CDR3. Using its own MiXCR run on the multiplex PCR reads, TCRdb lists one record per CDR3 protein. The sample has under 300,000 distinct CDR3 sequences; roughly 50% are singletons. Sequencing input: peripheral blood mononuclear cells (PBMCs). All receptors derive from a man aged 18 to 29 with type 2 diabetes.

V is TRBV10-3 and J is TRBJ1-5; tentative D call: TRBD1 (5 bases). Deletions cut 3 bases from V and 5 bases from J, with 11 bases between. CDR1 and CDR2 from the germline V gene are ENHRY and SYGVKD. CDR3 length: 14 amino acids. The CDR3 here is CAISDQGRDQPQHF. CDR3 coding DNA: TGTGCCATCAGTGACCAGGGCCGGGATCAGCCCCAGCATTTT.

The chain couples TRBV29-1 to TRBJ2-7; maybe TRBD1 (5 bases). This CDR3 is built from 13 residues. Per germline, CDR1 SQVTM and CDR2 ANQGSEA. V was pared by 5 bases and J by 0 bases, with 11 bases between. Here the CDR3 DNA reads TGCAGCGTTATGGGGCAAGTCTCCTACGAGCAGTACTTC. It encodes CSVMGQVSYEQYF.

The V call is TRBV14, the J call TRBJ1-1, with unresolved D. CDR1 SGHDN and CDR2 FVKESK come from the germline V gene. Between the trimmed V and J ends, which lost 4 bases and 0 bases, there was a span of 6 bases. This CDR3 comprises 13 residues. In nucleotides, the CDR3 is TGTGCCAGCAGCCCACAGATGAACACTGAAGCTTTCTTT. It specifies CASSPQMNTEAFF.

The chain carries TRBV28 and TRBJ1-2; tentative D call: TRBD1 (6 bases). CDR1 and CDR2 from the germline V gene are MDHEN and SYDVKM. The CDR3 has 13 amino acids. Trimming shortened V by 7 bases and J by 3 bases, and 12 bases separated the two germline ends. The CDR3 reads CASNEQGDYGYTF. CDR3 bases: TGTGCCAGCAACGAACAGGGAGACTATGGCTACACCTTC.

This clonotype showed up just a few times. V gene TRBV2 combines with J gene TRBJ2-3, with 8 bases fitting TRBD2. The CDR3 sequence is 16 residues long. Germline V gene data show CDR1 as SNHLY and CDR2 as FYNNEI. With 4 bases clipped from V and 2 bases from J, the junction kept 8 bases outside the gene matches. CDR3 amino acids: CASSARTSSFTDTQYF. In DNA, the CDR3 is TGTGCCAGCAGTGCCCGGACTAGCTCTTTCACAGATACGCAGTATTTT.

The gene calls are TRBV29-1 and TRBJ2-5; TRBD1 matches 8 bases. V lost 7 bases and J lost 5; bases outside the gene matches: 12. The germline CDR1 and CDR2 sequences are SQVTM and ANQGSEA. The length of the CDR3 is 14 residues. The chain's CDR3 is CSAYGQGNTETQYF. CDR3 bases: TGCAGCGCCTACGGACAGGGTAATACGGAGACCCAGTACTTC.

This chain connects TRBV20-1 to TRBJ1-2; D remains ambiguous. CDR3 length: 12 residues. Per the germline V gene, CDR1 is DFQATT and CDR2 is SNEGSKA (reference sequence). V was trimmed by 3 bases and J by 0 bases, leaving 5 bases between them. CDR3 coding DNA: TGCAGTGCTAGCGGTTCTAACTATGGCTACACCTTC. Translating it yields CSASGSNYGYTF.

This chain connects TRBV7-3 to TRBJ1-1, with D possibly matching TRBD1 (6 bases). This CDR3 comprises 16 residues. V was pared by 3 bases and J by 2 bases, with 16 bases between. Germline V gene sequence: CDR1 SGHTA, CDR2 FQGTGA. CDR3 nucleotide sequence: TGTGCCAGCAGCTTCGGGGGACAAGGCCCAAACACTGAAGCTTTCTTT. Residues: CASSFGGQGPNTEAFF.

The count of this clonotype is one. The chain links TRBV4-1 to TRBJ2-2; the match to TRBD1 covers 9 bases. This CDR3 contains 17 residues. The V gene's germline CDR1 is MGHRA and CDR2 YSYEKL. The J segment lost 1 base and the V segment lost 4 bases, leaving 7 bases of the junction unmatched. The CDR3, as DNA: TGCGCCAGCAGCCCGCAACCGGGACAGGGGAACACCGGGGAGCTGTTTTTT. Translated: CASSPQPGQGNTGELFF.

The chain employs TRBV4-1 and TRBJ1-6, with no clear D. The CDR3 extends over 15 amino acids. Germline V gene sequence: CDR1 MGHRA, CDR2 YSYEKL. With 0 bases removed from V and 10 bases from J, the gap between germline ends came to 13 bases. CDR3 in amino acids: CASSQDRRVGSPLHF. As DNA, the CDR3 is TGCGCCAGCAGCCAAGATCGAAGGGTCGGGTCACCCCTCCACTTT.

V gene TRBV27 combines with J gene TRBJ1-1; D not resolved. The CDR3 totals 14 residues. The V gene lost 2 bases and the J gene lost 3 bases, with 10 bases spanning the gap. Germline V gene lookup returns CDR1 MNHEY and CDR2 SMNVEV (reference sequence). In DNA form, the CDR3 reads TGTGCCAGCAGTTTACGGCGACGAGACACTGAAGCTTTCTTT. Translation gives CASSLRRRDTEAFF.

The CDR3 nucleotides are TGTGCCAGTAGTGTCCTAGCGGGAGGAAGGGAGCTGTTTTTT. It codes for CASSVLAGGRELFF. The rearrangement uses TRBV19 and TRBJ2-2; 11 nucleotides align to TRBD2. The CDR3 has 14 residues. Germline CDR1 and CDR2: LNHDA and SQIVND (reference sequence). V was clipped by 5 bases and J by 9 bases; unmatched bases: 5.

The rearrangement joins TRBV7-6 to TRBJ2-1; D is unresolved. There are 12 residues in the CDR3. V lost 5 bases, J lost 6 bases, and 8 bases lay in between. CDR1 and CDR2 from the germline V gene are SGHVS and FNYEAQ. In nucleotides, the CDR3 is TGTGCCAGCAGCGGAGACCGCAATGAGCAGTTCTTC. This translates into CASSGDRNEQFF. Full variable domain (rest looked up from reference TRBV7-6 and TRBJ2-1): GAGVSQSPRYKVTKRGQDVALRCDPISGHVSLYWYRQALGQGPEFLTYFNYEAQQDKSGLPNDRFSAERPEGSISTLTIQRTEQRDSAMYRCASSGDRNEQFFGPGTRLTVL.

Only a few counts were recorded for this clonotype. V and J are TRBV7-9 and TRBJ2-7, with TRBD1 matching 7 bases. Trimming at V came to 5 bases and at J to 2 bases, leaving 6 bases not matched to a gene. The CDR3 contains 14 residues. Germline CDR1 reads SEHNR; CDR2 reads FQNEAQ (reference sequence). The CDR3 DNA reads TGTGCCAGCAGCCCAAGGGACAGAGCCTACGAGCAGTACTTC. Its protein product is CASSPRDRAYEQYF.

The V and J genes are TRBV4-2 and TRBJ1-4; D uncertain. The CDR3 totals 14 residues. V gave up 0 bases and J gave up 8 bases, with 10 bases separating them. Germline V lookup: CDR1 LGHNA, CDR2 YNFKEQ. In DNA form, the CDR3 reads TGTGCCAGCAGCCAAGATCCACAGTACGAAAAACTGTTTTTT. This sequence encodes CASSQDPQYEKLFF.

This clonotype has a handful of counts. The chain is built from TRBV6-6 and TRBJ2-5, with D perhaps matching TRBD1 (5 bases). The CDR3 length is 15 residues. V was shortened by 5 bases and J by 1 base, with 14 bases between the two germline ends. The germline V gene has CDR1 MNHNY and CDR2 SVGAGI (reference sequence). The DNA of the CDR3 is TGTGCCAGCAGTCCGCTTCAGGGAATCCAAGAGACCCAGTACTTC. Residues: CASSPLQGIQETQYF.

Concerning this clonotype itself: With a much larger clone just one base away, this may be a read error. The CDR3 loop reads CASNDSSSYNEQFF. The CDR3 bases are TGTGCCAGCAATGACTCCAGCTCCTACAATGAGCAGTTCTTC. The rearrangement links TRBV25-1 to TRBJ2-1, with D uncertain. The CDR3 runs 14 residues. Looked up from germline, CDR1 is MGHDK and CDR2 is SYGVNS. V gave up 7 bases and J gave up 0 bases, with 10 bases separating them.

This clonotype was counted ten times or more. The chain joins TRBV30 to TRBJ2-7, with D uncertain. CDR1 is GTSNPN and CDR2 is SVGIG in the germline V gene (reference sequence). Trimming left V 0 bases short and J 3 bases short, with 3 bases between. The CDR3 contains 11 residues. The CDR3 nucleotides read TGTGCCTGGAGTGTCAACTACGAGCAGTACTTC. Amino acids: CAWSVNYEQYF.

This clonotype has a count of ten or more. The CDR3 bases are TGTGCCAGCAGTGTGACAGGGGAGAATTTCTTT. This sequence encodes CASSVTGENFF. This chain uses TRBV2 with TRBJ1-1; 8 nucleotides line up with TRBD1. Per the germline V gene, CDR1 is SNHLY and CDR2 is FYNNEI. The CDR3 extends over 11 amino acids. The J segment lost 13 bases and the V segment lost 4 bases, leaving 5 bases of the junction unmatched.

The chain employs TRBV7-2 and TRBJ2-5, with D possibly matching TRBD1 (5 bases). CDR1 and CDR2 from the germline V gene are SGHTA and FQGNSA. V was cut by 0 bases and J by 2 bases, with 10 bases left in between. This CDR3 is 15 amino acids long. This CDR3 reads CASSLAAGQQETQYF. The CDR3 nucleotides are TGTGCCAGCAGCTTAGCGGCAGGGCAACAAGAGACCCAGTACTTC.

V is TRBV14 and J is TRBJ1-1; TRBD1 might be the D (6 bases). The CDR3 spans 17 residues. The V and J ends lost 2 bases and 4 bases respectively, with 20 bases between them. Germline values: CDR1 SGHDN, CDR2 FVKESK. Written as DNA, the CDR3 is TGTGCCAGCAGCCAAAAAGGGTCCAGACAGGTCAGCACTGAAGCTTTCTTT. It specifies CASSQKGSRQVSTEAFF. Complete variable domain (other parts from reference TRBV14 and TRBJ1-1): EAGVTQFPSHSVIEKGQTVTLRCDPISGHDNLYWYRRVMGKEIKFLLHFVKESKQDESGMPNNRFLAERTGGTYSTLKVQPAELEDSGVYFCASSQKGSRQVSTEAFFGQGTRLTVV.

V gene TRBV27 combines with J gene TRBJ1-2; a weak D match, TRBD1 (5 bases). In germline, CDR1 is MNHEY, CDR2 SMNVEV (reference sequence). Trimming cost V 8 bases and J 1 base, with 17 bases left between them. The CDR3 has 15 residues. DNA for the CDR3: TGTGCCAGCTCGGCCTCACCTGGGGGTAACTATGGCTACACCTTC. Protein sequence: CASSASPGGNYGYTF.

This clonotype was detected a few times. The chain employs TRBV10-1 and TRBJ1-1; 7 bases are shared with TRBD1. Trimming took 3 bases from V and 10 from J; bases not matched to a gene: 5. The germline V gene has CDR1 WNHNN and CDR2 SYGVQD (reference sequence). CDR3 length equals 12 residues. The CDR3 DNA reads TGCGCCAGCAGTGACTTCAACAGGGGAGCTTTCTTT. This sequence encodes CASSDFNRGAFF.

The table lists this clonotype with a count of one. CDR3 region: CASSDRGGLQETQYF. For the CDR3, the DNA is TGCGCCAGCAGTGACCGGGGCGGACTCCAAGAGACCCAGTACTTC. The genes are TRBV10-2 and TRBJ2-5; D could derive from TRBD1 or TRBD2 (5 bases each). The V and J ends lost 3 bases and 1 base respectively, with 12 bases between them. The CDR3 sequence is 15 residues long. Looked up from germline, CDR1 is WSHSY and CDR2 is SAAADI.

As to this clonotype: One end of the junction fails to match germline, which may point to a read error. The CDR3 protein is CASSADGANYGYTF. The CDR3, as DNA: TGCGCCAGCAGTGCCGACGGTGCTAACTATGGCTACACCTTC. The chain couples TRBV6-6 to TRBJ1-2; D is undetermined. CDR1 and CDR2 from the germline V gene are MNHNY and SVGAGI (reference sequence). The CDR3 has 14 residues.

The gene calls are TRBV13 and TRBJ1-1; tentatively, D is TRBD1 (6 bases). This CDR3 contains 15 residues. V was trimmed by 5 bases and J by 1 base, leaving 14 bases between them. Germline V gene sequence: CDR1 PRHDT, CDR2 FYEKMQ (reference sequence). For the CDR3, the DNA is TGTGCCAGCAGCGCCTCCGGGGGGCAGAACACTGAAGCTTTCTTT. Its protein is CASSASGGQNTEAFF.

The CDR3 nucleotides read TGTGCCAGCGCTAAGCGGTACTACGAGCAGTACTTC. Amino acids: CASAKRYYEQYF. This chain joins TRBV7-3 and TRBJ2-7, with D possibly matching TRBD2 (5 bases). The CDR3 runs 12 residues. CDR1 and CDR2 from the germline V gene are SGHTA and FQGTGA. Trimming took off 8 bases at V and 3 bases at J, with 11 bases between the two ends.

This chain uses TRBV9 with TRBJ1-5; 10 bases align to TRBD1. This CDR3 region has 15 residues. V was clipped by 7 bases and J by 4 bases; unmatched bases: 8. CDR1 is SGDLS, CDR2 YYNGEE, per germline. CDR3 loop: CASGPGTGVNQPQHF. The CDR3 DNA reads TGTGCCAGCGGCCCCGGGACAGGGGTTAATCAGCCCCAGCATTTT.

The chain is built from TRBV6-6 and TRBJ1-5; TRBD1 matches 9 bases. V dropped 4 bases and J dropped 5; count of bases not matched to a gene: 3. The CDR3 spans 14 residues. CDR1 and CDR2 (germline): MNHNY, SVGAGI (reference sequence). CDR3 residues: CASSSRQGDQPQHF. For the CDR3, the DNA is TGTGCCAGCAGTTCCCGACAGGGGGATCAGCCCCAGCATTTT.

This clonotype was seen a few times. The chain links TRBV6-5 to TRBJ1-1; D not certain. CDR1 and CDR2 (germline): MNHEY, SVGAGI. This CDR3 contains 14 residues. V gave up 7 bases and J gave up 2 bases, with 14 bases separating them. CDR3 DNA sequence: TGTGCCAGCACCGGAACGGAGACTAACACTGAAGCTTTCTTT. This translates into CASTGTETNTEAFF.

This clonotype was detected only a few times. V usage is TRBV27 and J usage is TRBJ2-7; D is perhaps TRBD1 (6 bases). The CDR3 length is 14 residues. V lost 3 bases, J lost 0 bases, and 9 bases lay in between. Germline CDR1 is MNHEY and CDR2 is SMNVEV (reference sequence). The CDR3 spells CASSFGQSSYEQYF. The CDR3 bases are TGTGCCAGCAGTTTCGGACAGAGCTCCTACGAGCAGTACTTC.

J is TRBJ2-2 and V is TRBV6-1, with a weak D call TRBD2 (5 bases). The V end was cut by 7 bases, the J end by 1 base, with 16 bases between. The CDR3 has 16 amino acids. Germline values: CDR1 MNHNS, CDR2 SASEGT. CDR3: CASNADGNLNTGELFF. Written as DNA, the CDR3 is TGTGCCAGCAATGCCGACGGGAATCTGAACACCGGGGAGCTGTTTTTT.